These T cell receptor beta chains were read from a single sample in a study of vaccination and CD4 T cells after COVID-19. These receptors' targets are unknown. MiXCR, applied by TCRdb to the PCR reads, yields one record per CDR3 protein. Of about 21,000 distinct CDR3 sequences in the sample, under 55% were seen once. The source material was CD4+ T cells from blood, cultured in vitro. These receptors all stem from a human donor who had recovered from COVID-19. CDR3s include the opening cysteine and the closing phenylalanine or tryptophan. A D gene is named only where the DNA matches it firmly. Not every row has a clone size; where given, it reads once, few, many or a size class.

D: .
V: TRBV6-1
size: .
J: TRBJ1-2
length: 14
CDR3: CASSERRPNYGYTF
DNA: TGTGCCAGCAGTGAAAGGAGACCTAACTATGGCTACACCTTC

D: TRBD1
V: TRBV4-3
size: once
J: TRBJ1-2
length: 16
CDR3: CASSQVDREVVYGYTF
DNA: TGCGCCAGCAGCCAAGTCGACAGGGAGGTAGTCTATGGCTACACCTTC

D: .
V: TRBV21-1
size: .
J: TRBJ2-7
length: 15
CDR3: CASSSGLAGFYEQYF
DNA: TGTGCCAGCAGCTCGGGCCTAGCGGGCTTCTACGAGCAGTACTTC

D: .
V: TRBV6-2/TRBV6-3
size: .
J: TRBJ2-7
length: 15
CDR3: CASSYSNAQGYEQYF
DNA: TGTGCCAGCAGTTACTCGAACGCGCAGGGCTACGAGCAGTACTTC

D: TRBD1
V: TRBV27
size: .
J: TRBJ1-1
length: 15
CDR3: CASSPISRDRMGAFF
DNA: TGTGCCAGCAGTCCCATCTCCCGGGACAGGATGGGAGCTTTCTTT

D: .
V: TRBV20-1
size: few
J: TRBJ1-4
length: 14
CDR3: CSASFGGRGEKLFF
DNA: TGCAGTGCATCGTTTGGGGGGCGCGGTGAAAAACTGTTTTTT

D: .
V: TRBV6-1
size: .
J: TRBJ1-2
length: 12
CDR3: CASSPQAYGYTF
DNA: TGTGCCAGCAGTCCCCAGGCCTATGGCTACACCTTC

D: .
V: TRBV19
size: once
J: TRBJ2-7
length: 13
CDR3: CATSTGRNYEQYF
DNA: TGTGCCACCTCGACCGGACGGAATTACGAGCAGTACTTC

D: TRBD1
V: TRBV7-7
size: .
J: TRBJ2-2
length: 17
CDR3: CASSSSLTGVYTGELFF
DNA: TGTGCTAGCAGCTCCTCCCTAACAGGGGTCTACACCGGGGAGCTGTTTTTT

D: TRBD1
V: TRBV20-1
size: few
J: TRBJ1-1
length: 14
CDR3: CSAADRVSGTEAFF
DNA: TGCAGTGCTGCAGACAGGGTAAGTGGCACTGAAGCTTTCTTT

D: .
V: TRBV6-2/TRBV6-3
size: .
J: TRBJ1-1
length: 13
CDR3: CASSYVAGTEAFF
DNA: TGTGCCAGCAGTTACGTGGCAGGCACTGAAGCTTTCTTT

D: TRBD2
V: TRBV19
size: .
J: TRBJ2-1
length: 15
CDR3: CASSTRESGDNEQFF
DNA: TGTGCCAGTAGTACCCGGGAGAGCGGGGACAATGAGCAGTTCTTC

D: .
V: TRBV20-1
size: few
J: TRBJ2-2
length: 13
CDR3: CSAGTPGDGELFF
DNA: TGCAGTGCTGGCACCCCGGGGGACGGGGAGCTGTTTTTT

D: .
V: TRBV6-2/TRBV6-3
size: .
J: TRBJ1-3
length: 15
CDR3: CASSSQDVSGNTIYF
DNA: TGTGCCAGCAGTTCCCAAGACGTCTCTGGAAACACCATATATTTT

D: .
V: TRBV20-1
size: .
J: TRBJ1-5
length: 14
CDR3: CSALTGWGNQPQHF
DNA: TGCAGTGCTCTAACAGGGTGGGGGAATCAGCCCCAGCATTTT

D: .
V: TRBV2
size: .
J: TRBJ1-2
length: 14
CDR3: CASSVGGIRGLGTF
DNA: TGTGCCAGCAGTGTCGGGGGAATAAGGGGTTTAGGGACCTTC

D: .
V: TRBV12-3/TRBV12-4
size: .
J: TRBJ1-3
length: 13
CDR3: CASSLGGGNTIYF
DNA: TGTGCCAGCAGTTTGGGCGGAGGAAACACCATATATTTT

D: .
V: TRBV19
size: few
J: TRBJ1-1
length: 13
CDR3: CASSTRGNTEAFF
DNA: TGTGCCAGTAGTACGAGGGGGAACACTGAAGCTTTCTTT

D: TRBD1
V: TRBV7-6
size: few
J: TRBJ2-7
length: 14
CDR3: CASSSGTGGNQQYF
DNA: TGTGCCAGCAGCTCGGGGACAGGGGGCAACCAGCAGTACTTC

D: .
V: TRBV6-1
size: .
J: TRBJ2-1
length: 12
CDR3: CASSEEVGLQFF
DNA: TGTGCCAGCAGTGAAGAGGTGGGACTTCAGTTCTTC

D: TRBD1
V: TRBV6-2/TRBV6-3
size: few
J: TRBJ1-1
length: 16
CDR3: CASRTEWDSVNTEAFF
DNA: TGTGCCAGCAGAACAGAGTGGGACAGTGTGAACACTGAAGCTTTCTTT

D: .
V: TRBV7-6
size: .
J: TRBJ1-1
length: 15
CDR3: CASSLLGGQGTEAFF
DNA: TGTGCCAGCAGCTTACTCGGGGGGCAAGGCACTGAAGCTTTCTTT

D: TRBD2
V: TRBV7-9
size: .
J: TRBJ2-5
length: 11
CDR3: CASRGEGTQYF
DNA: TGTGCCAGCAGAGGGGAGGGGACCCAGTACTTC

D: .
V: TRBV20-1
size: few
J: TRBJ2-5
length: 12
CDR3: CRPGTLQETQYF
DNA: TGCCGGCCCGGGACCCTCCAAGAGACCCAGTACTTC

D: TRBD1
V: TRBV28
size: few
J: TRBJ2-7
length: 14
CDR3: CASSFMGTQGEQYF
DNA: TGTGCCAGCAGTTTTATGGGTACACAGGGGGAGCAGTACTTC

D: .
V: TRBV19
size: .
J: TRBJ1-2
length: 14
CDR3: CASTPHRANYGYTF
DNA: TGTGCCAGTACCCCTCACAGGGCTAACTATGGCTACACCTTC

D: TRBD2
V: TRBV19
size: .
J: TRBJ2-3
length: 16
CDR3: CASSRTSGGFTDTQYF
DNA: TGTGCCAGTAGCAGGACTAGCGGGGGGTTCACAGATACGCAGTATTTT

D: .
V: TRBV6-2/TRBV6-3
size: .
J: TRBJ1-2
length: 13
CDR3: CASSETFRVGYTF
DNA: TGTGCCAGCAGTGAAACCTTCAGGGTCGGCTACACCTTC

D: .
V: TRBV5-1
size: .
J: TRBJ2-7
length: 16
CDR3: CASSLEAGASAYEQYF
DNA: TGCGCCAGCAGCTTGGAGGCAGGGGCCTCGGCTTACGAGCAGTACTTC

D: TRBD2
V: TRBV6-2/TRBV6-3
size: .
J: TRBJ2-5
length: 14
CDR3: CVSKSSGGAETQYF
DNA: TGTGTCAGCAAATCGAGCGGGGGGGCAGAGACCCAGTACTTC

D: TRBD1
V: TRBV2
size: few
J: TRBJ1-1
length: 14
CDR3: CASSEQGAGTEAFF
DNA: TGTGCCAGCAGTGAACAGGGGGCGGGGACTGAAGCTTTCTTT

D: .
V: TRBV6-5
size: .
J: TRBJ1-2
length: 14
CDR3: CASSYSQDTLGYTF
DNA: TGTGCCAGCAGTTACTCCCAGGACACTCTGGGCTACACCTTC

D: TRBD1
V: TRBV6-1
size: few
J: TRBJ1-2
length: 15
CDR3: CASRAPDRIYYGYTF
DNA: TGTGCCAGCAGGGCCCCGGACAGGATTTACTATGGCTACACCTTC

D: TRBD1
V: TRBV24-1
size: few
J: TRBJ1-5
length: 16
CDR3: CATSDWGQAGDQPQHF
DNA: TGTGCCACCAGTGACTGGGGACAGGCGGGGGATCAGCCCCAGCATTTT

D: .
V: TRBV27
size: few
J: TRBJ1-2
length: 13
CDR3: CASSNDGRYGYTF
DNA: TGTGCCAGCAGCAACGACGGACGGTATGGCTACACCTTC

D: TRBD1
V: TRBV6-1
size: few
J: TRBJ1-2
length: 14
CDR3: CASSQGTARPGYTF
DNA: TGTGCCAGCAGTCAGGGGACAGCTCGCCCTGGCTACACCTTC

D: TRBD1
V: TRBV10-2
size: few
J: TRBJ2-3
length: 15
CDR3: CASSPQGAGTDTQYF
DNA: TGCGCCAGCAGCCCACAGGGGGCGGGCACAGATACGCAGTATTTT

D: .
V: TRBV20-1
size: few
J: TRBJ2-3
length: 10
CDR3: CSASLGTQYF
DNA: TGCAGTGCTAGTCTCGGTACGCAGTATTTT

D: TRBD1
V: TRBV5-1
size: .
J: TRBJ1-2
length: 15
CDR3: CASSLLQGANYGYTF
DNA: TGCGCCAGCAGCTTGCTACAGGGGGCCAACTATGGCTACACCTTC

D: TRBD2
V: TRBV6-1
size: once
J: TRBJ2-5
length: 15
CDR3: CASGLAGEVGETQYF
DNA: TGTGCCAGCGGACTAGCGGGAGAGGTCGGGGAGACCCAGTACTTC

D: TRBD2
V: TRBV7-6
size: .
J: TRBJ2-5
length: 16
CDR3: CASSSRLAGGPETQYF
DNA: TGTGCCAGCAGCTCAAGACTAGCGGGAGGGCCAGAGACCCAGTACTTC

D: .
V: TRBV25-1
size: once
J: TRBJ2-7
length: 13
CDR3: CASSEKFSYEQYF
DNA: TGTGCCAGCAGTGAAAAGTTCTCGTACGAGCAGTACTTC

D: TRBD1
V: TRBV2
size: .
J: TRBJ1-1
length: 15
CDR3: CASSEVGGRGTEAFF
DNA: TGTGCCAGCAGTGAAGTAGGGGGCCGGGGCACTGAAGCTTTCTTT

D: .
V: TRBV19
size: .
J: TRBJ1-1
length: 15
CDR3: CASSPGPGRDTEAFF
DNA: TGTGCCAGTAGCCCCGGGCCCGGGAGGGACACTGAAGCTTTCTTT

D: .
V: TRBV2
size: few
J: TRBJ2-2
length: 13
CDR3: CASSGTHSGELFF
DNA: TGTGCCAGCAGCGGGACCCACTCCGGGGAGCTGTTTTTT

D: .
V: TRBV6-1
size: .
J: TRBJ2-3
length: 15
CDR3: CASSDQGRGTDTQYF
DNA: TGTGCCAGCAGTGACCAGGGCAGGGGTACAGATACGCAGTATTTT

D: TRBD1
V: TRBV7-2
size: few
J: TRBJ1-2
length: 17
CDR3: CASSLGGQELLSYGYTF
DNA: TGTGCCAGCAGCTTAGGGGGACAGGAACTATTGAGCTATGGCTACACCTTC

D: .
V: TRBV6-2/TRBV6-3
size: .
J: TRBJ2-7
length: 15
CDR3: CASSYAERGIYEQYF
DNA: TGTGCCAGCAGTTACGCCGAAAGGGGGATCTACGAGCAGTACTTC

D: .
V: TRBV19
size: few
J: TRBJ1-1
length: 13
CDR3: CASKPLMNTEAFF
DNA: TGTGCCAGTAAACCGTTAATGAACACTGAAGCTTTCTTT

D: TRBD1
V: TRBV7-2
size: .
J: TRBJ1-1
length: 14
CDR3: CANSMDRWNTEAFF
DNA: TGTGCCAACAGCATGGACAGGTGGAACACTGAAGCTTTCTTT

D: .
V: TRBV20-1
size: once
J: TRBJ2-5
length: 14
CDR3: CSALERTRQETQYF
DNA: TGCAGTGCTCTAGAAAGGACAAGGCAAGAGACCCAGTACTTC

D: .
V: TRBV7-2
size: .
J: TRBJ2-6
length: 19
CDR3: CASSLFIIAGPSGANVLTF
DNA: TGTGCCAGCAGCTTATTTATAATTGCAGGCCCCTCTGGGGCCAACGTCCTGACTTTC

D: .
V: TRBV12-3/TRBV12-4
size: .
J: TRBJ1-3
length: 14
CDR3: CASSTGSSGNTIYF
DNA: TGTGCCAGCAGTACAGGGAGCTCTGGAAACACCATATATTTT